This T cell receptor (beta chain) was profiled in a study of T cell responses to AZD1222 COVID-19 vaccine. Turning to the study itself: The study pooled second doses at about 4 or about 12 weeks. Overall study findings and caveats: Recipients of AZD1222 seropositive at baseline numbered only 6 or 7. Across the whole spike, CD4 TCRs peaked at regions 160-218 and 743-854.

Germline assignment: CDR1 SGHTA and CDR2 FQGNSA. This CDR3 spans 14 amino acids. J lost 9 bases, V lost 2 bases, and 6 bases had no gene match. Comment on this clone: Its specificity is unknown.

Data came from immunoSEQ multiplex PCR; TCRdb stores just in-frame clones and leaves some out. The table lists some 50,000 clones, approximately 83% of them singletons, with over 15% in the top ten. The TCR comes from an adult in good health. Specimen: peripheral blood, collected on day 0 of AZD1222 vaccination. The chain couples TRBV7-2 to TRBJ2-1; 8 nucleotides line up with TRBD2. The CDR3 DNA is TGTGCCAGCAGCTTACTTCCGACTAGCGCTGAGCAGTTCTTC. Protein product: CASSLLPTSAEQFF.